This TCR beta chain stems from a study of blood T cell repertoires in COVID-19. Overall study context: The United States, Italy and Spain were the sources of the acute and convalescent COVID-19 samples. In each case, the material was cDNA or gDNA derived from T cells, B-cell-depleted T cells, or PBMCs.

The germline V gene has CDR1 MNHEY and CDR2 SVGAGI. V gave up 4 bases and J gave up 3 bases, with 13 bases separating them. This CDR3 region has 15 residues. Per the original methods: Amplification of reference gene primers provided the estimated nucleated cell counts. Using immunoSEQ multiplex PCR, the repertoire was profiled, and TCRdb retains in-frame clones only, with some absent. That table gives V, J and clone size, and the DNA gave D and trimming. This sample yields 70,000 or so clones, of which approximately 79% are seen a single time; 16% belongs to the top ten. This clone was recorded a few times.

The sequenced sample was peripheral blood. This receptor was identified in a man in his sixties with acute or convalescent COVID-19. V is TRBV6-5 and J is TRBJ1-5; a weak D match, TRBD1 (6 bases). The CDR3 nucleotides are TGTGCCAGCAGTTCGCAGGGGAGGGTCAATCAGCCCCAGCATTTT. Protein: CASSSQGRVNQPQHF.